The present TCR beta chain was sequenced within a study of CD8 T cells in ankylosing spondylitis. This CDR3 spans 15 amino acids. Losses at the gene ends were 4 bases for V and 10 bases for J; bases not matched to a gene: 11. Germline V gene sequence: CDR1 SGDLS, CDR2 YYNGEE. In making TCR beta libraries, quantitative 5'-RACE with molecular barcodes was used. Each CDR3 protein is one row after TCRdb ran MiXCR on the 5' RACE reads. The sample has about 7,900 distinct CDR3 sequences; roughly 3.9% are singletons. Remarks on this clonotype: Its antigen is still unknown.

Broader study findings: The disease-linked clones had a CD8+ phenotype and low blood frequencies. Disease-linked clones reportedly concentrated significantly in matched ankylosing spondylitis synovial fluid. A motif in TCR beta, a set of under ten highly homologous variants, appeared characteristic of ankylosing spondylitis blood.

Sequenced material: blood, either unsorted or a sorted T cell fraction (not recorded which). This receptor was identified in a female donor with ankylosing spondylitis or in good health (not recorded which). The rearrangement links TRBV9 to TRBJ2-5; 12 bases line up with TRBD2. The CDR3 DNA follows: TGTGCCAGCAGCCCCCACTCTAGCGGGGGGGTCGACCAGTACTTC. Protein product: CASSPHSSGGVDQYF.